This paragraph covers one TCR beta chain sequence. The target of this receptor is not known. No much larger clone is present one base from it, and per-base qualities are unavailable. The data stem from a study of shared clonotypes between healthy human individuals (dated by TCRdb to 2019 to 2021). Study-wide context: Three men and two women, aged 18 to 49 years, made up the cohort. For each donor, three plates each were used for CD4 naive and CD4 memory, two plates were used for CD8 naive, and one plate was used for CD8 memory. The study deeply sequenced blood TCR repertoires of roughly five healthy adults to estimate repertoire size and the extent of clonotype sharing between individuals. To increase sequencing depth and limit assay-specific biases, different laboratories used diverse techniques to prepare libraries and sequence TCR repertoires. Per donor, leukapheresis produced somewhere between about 0.8 and 9 billion PBMCs. What the study reported, not specific to this receptor: Because the study included a small number of donors, the genetic and exposure-history diversity represented was limited. Even with the large sequencing depth, rarefaction of the sorted-subset datasets indicated that sequencing was incomplete. Pairwise subsampling led to the expectation that sequencing depth would affect the degree of clonotype sharing among donors. Compared with non-shared clonotypes, the clonotypes found in all four sorted-subset donors had higher generation probabilities. When four donors were compared, the shared fraction of clonotypes was roughly 4.8% for naive CD4, 3.5% to 4% for naive CD8, roughly 2.3% for memory CD4, and roughly 0.43% for memory CD8. Sampling was restricted to blood, and TCR repertoires in tissue are likely to differ from TCR repertoires in blood. Naive subsets generally had larger estimated clonotype richness than memory subsets.

Measured from the cysteine to the phenylalanine, the CDR3 is 14 residues long. Solely the CDR3 DNA is kept, with 42 bases framed from the first base. Using the deep immunoSEQ assay, multiplex PCR amplified TCR CDR3 regions from genomic DNA. Genomic DNA extracted from each cell subset was distributed evenly over all wells of several immunoSEQ 96-well plates, and each plate served as one replicate. Each replicate PCR for sorted subsets received approximately 200 ng genomic DNA, equal to 28,000 or so T cell genomes. The purified libraries were quantified using a Qubit 3.0 fluorometer, sized with a Bioanalyzer 2100, and then quantified again using the KAPA Library Quantification kit. A separate single-read 150-cycle Illumina NextSeq 550 flow cell was used to sequence each immunoSEQ 96-well plate. In the paper's pipeline: The immunoSEQ output contained only junctional sequences without quality scores, so filtering could not match that applied to full-length reads. To assign V/J genes and CDR3, sequences were annotated using PyIR, a Python wrapper for IgBLAST v1.9, with IMGT germline references. Any read was removed if the V/J assignment was weak (E-value above 1e-6), the CDR3 was missing, or the read contained stop codons, out-of-frame junctions, or ambiguous translated residues. V3J clonotypes were defined as sequences sharing an identical inferred V gene, J gene, and CDR3 amino acid sequence. Percentage overlap between repertoires was calculated by dividing the number of shared unique clonotypes by the size of the smaller repertoire. Richness of each repertoire was evaluated using RTK rarefaction, the Chao1 estimator, and Recon v2.1 estimates of unobserved clonotypes. Generation probabilities for all TCRbeta clonotypes obtained by the gDNA method from a few donors were computed using OLGA. Drawn from immuneACCESS, this table holds only the in-frame rearrangements with V and J called that TCRdb kept. Clones are partly lost; checked studies trace under half to an unresolved V gene and leave the rest unexplained. The V and J calls and clone size come from that table; D and trimming were worked out from the DNA. The sample profile shows more than 900,000 clones; around three quarters of them were found once. The ten largest clones add up to roughly 0.57% of the sample.

Donors were healthy HIV-negative adults with no recently reported acute infections or vaccinations. Every donor was a Caucasian adult living in Nashville, Tennessee, USA. CD4+ T cells were enriched through magnetic negative selection, after which naive cells were positively selected on CD45RA and the remaining negative fraction served as the memory subset. Blood was obtained by leukapheresis, after which PBMCs were separated by Ficoll-Histopaque density gradient centrifugation and cryopreserved in liquid nitrogen vapor phase. Purity and quantity of every magnetically sorted T cell population were checked by analytical flow cytometry. Genomic DNA was isolated from every sorted fraction and measured by UV absorbance on a Nanodrop 2000c.

The source of this sequence is a man aged 18-30 years in good health. Some clones in this sample may be carry-over from other donors' samples. The sequenced sample was memory CD4+ T cells from PBMCs. This specimen's cell subset or site label, interpreted: CD45RA-negative fraction. The chain is made from TRBV21-1 and TRBJ1-1. TRBV21-1 is an annotated pseudogene. DNA sequence: TGTGCCAGCAGCCCTCGGGGAGAGAACACTGAAGCTTTCTTT. Translated, this is CASSPRGENTEAFF.